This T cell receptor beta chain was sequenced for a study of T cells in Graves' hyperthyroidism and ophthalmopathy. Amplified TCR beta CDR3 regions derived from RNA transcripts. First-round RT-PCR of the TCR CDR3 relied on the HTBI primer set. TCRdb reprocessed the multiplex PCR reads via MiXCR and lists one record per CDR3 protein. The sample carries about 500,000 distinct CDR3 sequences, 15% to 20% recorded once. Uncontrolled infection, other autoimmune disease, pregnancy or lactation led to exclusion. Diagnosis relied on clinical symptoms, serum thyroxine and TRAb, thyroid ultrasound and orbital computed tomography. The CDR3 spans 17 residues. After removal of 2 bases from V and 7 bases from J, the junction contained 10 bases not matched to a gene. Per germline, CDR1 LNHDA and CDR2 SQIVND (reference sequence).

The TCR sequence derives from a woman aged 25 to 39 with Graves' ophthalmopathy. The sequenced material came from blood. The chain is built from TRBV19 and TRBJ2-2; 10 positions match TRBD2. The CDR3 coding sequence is TGTGCCAGTAGTATAATAGCGGGAGGTAGTAGGGACGGGGAGCTGTTTTTT. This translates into CASSIIAGGSRDGELFF.